These 21 T cell receptor beta chains share one sample of origin, sequenced in a study of T cell responses to AZD1222 COVID-19 vaccine. Sequencing was performed with immunoSEQ multiplex PCR; in TCRdb, only in-frame clones are kept and a portion is missing. The sample has 110,000 to 150,000 clones, 70% to 90% seen once. The material was peripheral blood, obtained on day 0 of AZD1222 vaccination. These receptors were collected from an adult in good health.

This chain links TRBV6-5 with TRBJ2-7; D possibly uses TRBD1 or TRBD2 (5 bases each). This CDR3 is 13 amino acids long. V dropped 6 bases and J dropped 2 bases, with 11 bases sitting between them. From germline, CDR1 is MNHEY and CDR2 SVGAGI. CDR3 DNA sequence: TGTGCCAGCAGAGGCCAGGGAGCCTACGAGCAGTACTTC. It translates to CASRGQGAYEQYF.

The chain carries TRBV27 and TRBJ1-1; unclear D gene. The CDR3 is 12 residues long. Germline loops: CDR1 MNHEY, CDR2 SMNVEV (reference sequence). Trimming shortened V by 3 bases and J by 10 bases, and 12 bases separated the two germline ends. The DNA for the CDR3 is TGTGCCAGCAGTTTGGGCGTAGGGCGAGCTTTCTTT. The encoded protein is CASSLGVGRAFF.

The chain is built from TRBV12-3 or TRBV12-4 and TRBJ1-2, with unresolved D. Trimming left V 3 bases short and J 2 bases short, with 7 bases between. This CDR3 region has 13 residues. CDR3 sequence: CASSFSGNYGYTF. The CDR3 coding sequence is TGTGCCAGCAGTTTTTCCGGCAACTATGGCTACACCTTC.

The chain carries TRBV12-5 and TRBJ1-1; D gene unclear. The germline V and J ends were trimmed by 1 base and 1 base, with 4 bases remaining between them. Germline V gives CDR1 LGHNT, CDR2 FRNRAP. The CDR3 totals 13 residues. CDR3 in amino acids: CASGLEQNTEAFF. The CDR3 region has the DNA TGTGCTAGTGGTTTGGAGCAGAACACTGAAGCTTTCTTT.

The CDR3 loop is CSVAGGAGETQYF. CDR3 sequence (DNA): TGCAGCGTGGCGGGAGGGGCGGGAGAGACCCAGTACTTC. The chain recombines TRBV29-1 with TRBJ2-5; 9 bases fit TRBD2. V lost 6 bases to trimming and J lost 4 bases; unmatched junction nucleotides: 6. Germline CDR1 and CDR2: SQVTM and ANQGSEA. This CDR3 is 13 amino acids long. Full variable domain (outside the CDR3, taken from reference TRBV29-1 and TRBJ2-5): SAVISQKPSRDICQRGTSLTIQCQVDSQVTMMFWYRQQPGQSLTLIATANQGSEATYESGFVIDKFPISRPNLTFSTLTVSNMSPEDSSIYLCSVAGGAGETQYFGPGTRLLVL.

V and J are TRBV6-4 and TRBJ1-4; the D gene is possibly TRBD1 (5 bases). Trimming removed 2 bases at V and 0 bases at J, with 19 bases between. The CDR3 has 19 residues. Looked up from germline, CDR1 is MRHNA and CDR2 is SNTAGT. CDR3 bases: TGTGCCAGCAGTGACCGAGGGGCTCCCCGTCTTGCAACTAATGAAAAACTGTTTTTT. As protein: CASSDRGAPRLATNEKLFF.

V gene TRBV18 combines with J gene TRBJ1-6; no clear D gene. CDR1 and CDR2 (germline): KGHSH, LQKENI. Trimming took 3 bases from V and 4 from J, leaving 16 bases between them. The CDR3 is 17 amino acids. In DNA form, the CDR3 reads TGTGCCAGCTCACCCGGCAATGGGCGCGGGTATAATTCACCCCTCCACTTT. Its protein is CASSPGNGRGYNSPLHF.

The CDR3 nucleotides read TGTGCCAGCAGCCAAGACTTAGGGCACACTGAAGCTTTCTTT. This translates into CASSQDLGHTEAFF. The gene calls are TRBV3-1 (or the pseudogene TRBV3-2) and TRBJ1-1; D gene uncertain. V dropped 0 bases and J dropped 3 bases, with 8 bases sitting between them. CDR1 is LGHDT and CDR2 is YNNKEL in the germline V gene (reference sequence). The CDR3 consists of 14 residues.

This clone has just one count. The chain links TRBV19 to TRBJ1-1, with D possibly matching TRBD1 (6 bases). Germline V gene lookup returns CDR1 LNHDA and CDR2 SQIVND (reference sequence). V lost 5 bases and J lost 7, with 14 bases in between. The CDR3 spans 13 residues. The CDR3 sequence: CASSWGGSFEAFF. The CDR3, as DNA: TGTGCCAGTAGTTGGGGGGGCTCCTTTGAAGCTTTCTTT. The full variable domain, completed using reference TRBV19 and TRBJ1-1, is DGGITQSPKYLFRKEGQNVTLSCEQNLNHDAMYWYRQDPGQGLRLIYYSQIVNDFQKGDIAEGYSVSREKKESFPLTVTSAQKNPTAFYLCASSWGGSFEAFFGQGTRLTVV.

The chain uses TRBV30 and TRBJ1-6, with 8 bases that match TRBD1. This CDR3 has 14 amino acids. The V gene's germline CDR1 is GTSNPN and CDR2 SVGIG (reference sequence). The trim removed 1 base at V and 12 bases at J, leaving 8 bases unmatched. This CDR3 reads CAWSAADRVVPLHF. CDR3 sequence (DNA): TGTGCCTGGAGTGCCGCGGACAGGGTTGTACCCCTCCACTTT.

The gene calls are TRBV12-3 or TRBV12-4 and TRBJ2-1, with unresolved D. CDR3 length equals 13 residues. The V gene lost 8 bases and the J gene lost 8 bases, with 16 bases spanning the gap. The CDR3 nucleotides are TGTGCCAGCCTCTGGGCCGGAACCGATGAGCAGTTCTTC. Protein product: CASLWAGTDEQFF.

The chain joins TRBV11-2 to TRBJ1-2; D unclear. The CDR3 runs to 13 residues. The V gene lost 5 bases and the J gene lost 7 bases, with 14 bases spanning the gap. Germline lookup yields CDR1 SGHAT and CDR2 FQNNGV. CDR3 protein: CASSPGEAFGYTF. CDR3 nucleotide sequence: TGTGCCAGCAGCCCAGGCGAGGCATTTGGCTACACCTTC.

This clone was counted a single time. The chain recombines TRBV10-2 with TRBJ2-5, with 7 bases aligning to TRBD1. Looked up from germline, CDR1 is WSHSY and CDR2 is SAAADI. Trimming took 3 bases from V and 3 from J; bases not matched to a gene: 7. The CDR3 runs to 15 residues. CDR3 coding DNA: TGCGCCAGCAGTGATCCCGGACAGGAAGAAGAGACCCAGTACTTC. This codes for CASSDPGQEEETQYF.

The chain has TRBV27 and TRBJ1-4; D remains unclear. With 3 bases removed from V and 7 bases from J, the gap between germline ends came to 9 bases. The CDR3 runs 13 residues. Germline V CDR1 and CDR2: MNHEY, SMNVEV (reference sequence). The DNA of the CDR3 is TGTGCCAGCAGTTTCGGAGGGCTTGAAAAACTGTTTTTT. Its translation is CASSFGGLEKLFF.

The V gene is TRBV27, the J gene TRBJ2-1; 13 positions agree with TRBD2. This CDR3 is built from 16 residues. The germline CDR1 and CDR2 sequences are MNHEY and SMNVEV (reference sequence). The trim removed 4 bases at V and 8 bases at J, leaving 8 bases unmatched. CDR3 amino acids: CASSSLAGGLLDEQFF. CDR3 nucleotides: TGTGCCAGCAGTTCACTAGCGGGAGGGCTATTGGATGAGCAGTTCTTC.

V and J are TRBV3-1 (or the pseudogene TRBV3-2) and TRBJ1-6; D unclear. The germline CDR1 and CDR2 sequences are LGHDT and YNNKEL (reference sequence). V gave up 4 bases and J gave up 7 bases, with 8 bases separating them. The CDR3 length is 13 residues. CDR3 region: CASSLEQNSPLHF. CDR3 DNA sequence: TGTGCCAGCAGCCTTGAACAGAATTCACCCCTCCACTTT.

The chain has TRBV2 and TRBJ1-2; no definite D call. There are 13 residues in the CDR3. V lost 4 bases and J lost 8, with 14 bases in between. Looked up from germline, CDR1 is SNHLY and CDR2 is FYNNEI. This CDR3 is CASSGAGPWGYTF. In DNA, the CDR3 is TGTGCCAGCAGTGGCGCAGGCCCATGGGGCTACACCTTC.

The rearrangement links TRBV30 to TRBJ1-2, with a possible D match to TRBD1 (5 bases). The length of the CDR3 is 13 residues. The V end was cut by 5 bases, the J end by 5 bases, with 15 bases between. Germline V CDR1 and CDR2: GTSNPN, SVGIG (reference sequence). The CDR3 DNA sequence: TGTGCCTGGGACAGTCCGAGAGGGTATGGCTACACCTTC. It specifies CAWDSPRGYGYTF.

J is TRBJ2-1 and V is TRBV24-1; 7 bases match TRBD1. V shed 3 bases and J 9 bases; nucleotides not matched to a gene: 16. CDR3 length: 17 amino acids. CDR1 and CDR2 (germline): KGHDR, SFDVKD. The CDR3 sequence: CATSDARTGSRSGEQFF. CDR3 in DNA: TGTGCCACCAGTGATGCACGGACAGGTAGTCGTTCGGGTGAGCAGTTCTTC.

The chain couples TRBV7-9 to TRBJ1-4, with D unclear. Trimming removed 1 base from V and 4 bases from J, with 10 bases in between. The CDR3 is made up of 15 amino acids. CDR1 is SEHNR and CDR2 is FQNEAQ in the germline V gene (reference sequence). The CDR3 protein is CASSLVGSYNEKLFF. The CDR3 DNA sequence: TGTGCCAGCAGCTTAGTAGGCTCCTATAATGAAAAACTGTTTTTT.

J is TRBJ2-7 and V is TRBV7-8; the D gene could be TRBD1 or TRBD2 (6 bases each). The CDR3 runs 14 residues. V lost 1 base and J 4 bases, leaving 11 bases between the germline ends. The V gene's germline CDR1 is SGHVS and CDR2 FQNEAQ. The CDR3 spells CASSLGGAGYEQYF. The CDR3 DNA sequence: TGTGCCAGCAGCTTAGGGGGGGCTGGATACGAGCAGTACTTC.